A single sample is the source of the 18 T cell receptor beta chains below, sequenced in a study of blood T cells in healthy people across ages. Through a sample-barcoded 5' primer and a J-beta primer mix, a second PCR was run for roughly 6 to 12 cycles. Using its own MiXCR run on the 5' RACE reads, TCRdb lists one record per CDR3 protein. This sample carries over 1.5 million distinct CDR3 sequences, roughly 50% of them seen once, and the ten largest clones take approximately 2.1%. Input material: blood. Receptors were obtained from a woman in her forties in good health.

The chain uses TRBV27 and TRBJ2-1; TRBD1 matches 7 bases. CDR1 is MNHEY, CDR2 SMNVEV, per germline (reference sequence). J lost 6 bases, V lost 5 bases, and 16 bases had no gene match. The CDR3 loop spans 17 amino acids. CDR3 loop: CASSPGTVDEGPNEQFF. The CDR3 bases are TGTGCCAGCAGTCCCGGGACAGTTGACGAGGGACCCAATGAGCAGTTCTTC.

The CDR3 DNA reads TGCAGTGCCAAAATTTGGCGGGCAGGGCTGAACACCGGGGAGCTGTTTTTT. Its protein product is CSAKIWRAGLNTGELFF. This chain links TRBV20-1 with TRBJ2-2; D may correspond to TRBD1 or TRBD2 (5 bases each). CDR3 length equals 17 residues. V lost 6 bases and J lost 1, with 21 bases in between. CDR1 and CDR2 from the germline V gene are DFQATT and SNEGSKA (reference sequence).

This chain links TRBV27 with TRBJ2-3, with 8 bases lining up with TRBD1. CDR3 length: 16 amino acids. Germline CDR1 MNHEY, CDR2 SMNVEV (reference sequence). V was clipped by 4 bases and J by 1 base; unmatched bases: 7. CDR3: CASSSHGQGRTDTQYF. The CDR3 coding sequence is TGTGCCAGCAGTTCACACGGACAGGGACGCACAGATACGCAGTATTTT.

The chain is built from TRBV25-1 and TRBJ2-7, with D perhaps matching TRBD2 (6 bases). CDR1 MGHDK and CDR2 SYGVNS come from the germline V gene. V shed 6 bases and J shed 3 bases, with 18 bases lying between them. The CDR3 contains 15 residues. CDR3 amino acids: CASSIRGYSNYEQYF. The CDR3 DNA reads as TGTGCCAGCAGCATCCGGGGGTACAGCAACTACGAGCAGTACTTC.

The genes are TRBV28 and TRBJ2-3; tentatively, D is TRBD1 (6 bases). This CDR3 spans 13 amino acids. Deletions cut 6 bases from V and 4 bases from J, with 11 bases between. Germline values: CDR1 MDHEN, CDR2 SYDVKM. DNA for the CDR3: TGTGCCAGCAGGCGAGGGGGATCAGATACGCAGTATTTT. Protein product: CASRRGGSDTQYF. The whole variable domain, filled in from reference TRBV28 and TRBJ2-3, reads DVKVTQSSRYLVKRTGEKVFLECVQDMDHENMFWYRQDPGLGLRLIYFSYDVKMKEKGDIPEGYSVSREKKERFSLILESASTNQTSMYLCASRRGGSDTQYFGPGTRLTVL.

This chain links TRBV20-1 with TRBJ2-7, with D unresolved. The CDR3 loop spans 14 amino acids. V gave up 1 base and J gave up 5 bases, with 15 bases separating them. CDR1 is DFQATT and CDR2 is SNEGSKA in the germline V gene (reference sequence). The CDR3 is CSARGAAFRHEQYF. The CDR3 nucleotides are TGCAGTGCTAGAGGCGCGGCATTCCGCCACGAGCAGTACTTC.

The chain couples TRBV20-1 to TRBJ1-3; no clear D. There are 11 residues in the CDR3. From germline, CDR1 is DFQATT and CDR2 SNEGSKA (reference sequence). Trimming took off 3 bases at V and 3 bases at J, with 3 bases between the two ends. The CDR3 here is CSASGGNTIYF. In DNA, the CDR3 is TGCAGTGCTAGCGGTGGAAACACCATATATTTT.

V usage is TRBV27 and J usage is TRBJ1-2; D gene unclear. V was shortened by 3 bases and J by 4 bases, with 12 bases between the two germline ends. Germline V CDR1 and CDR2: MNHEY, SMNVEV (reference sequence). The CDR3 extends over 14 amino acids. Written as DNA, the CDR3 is TGTGCCAGCAGTTTGTCCAGAGCCCGCTATGGCTACACCTTC. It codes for CASSLSRARYGYTF.

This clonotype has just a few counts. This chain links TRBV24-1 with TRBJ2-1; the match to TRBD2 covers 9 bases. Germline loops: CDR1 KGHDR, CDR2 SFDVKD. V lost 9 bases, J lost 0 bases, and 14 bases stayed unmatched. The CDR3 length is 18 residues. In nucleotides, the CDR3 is TGTGCCACCTCCGAACAGCGGGGGGCCCCGAGCTCCTACAATGAGCAGTTCTTC. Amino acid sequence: CATSEQRGAPSSYNEQFF.

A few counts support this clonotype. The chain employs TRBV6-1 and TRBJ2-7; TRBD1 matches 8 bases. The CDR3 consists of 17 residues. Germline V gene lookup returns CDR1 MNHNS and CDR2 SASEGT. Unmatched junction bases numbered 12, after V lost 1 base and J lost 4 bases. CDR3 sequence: CASSEELRDRRPYEQYF. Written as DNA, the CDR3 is TGTGCCAGCAGTGAAGAACTCCGGGACAGGAGACCGTACGAGCAGTACTTC.

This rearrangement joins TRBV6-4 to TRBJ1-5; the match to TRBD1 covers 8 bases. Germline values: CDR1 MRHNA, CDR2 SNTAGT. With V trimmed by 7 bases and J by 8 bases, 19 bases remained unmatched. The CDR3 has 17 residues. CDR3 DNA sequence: TGTGCCAGCAATTCACCACAGGGCCAGGGGGCGTCTGAGCCCCAGCATTTT. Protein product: CASNSPQGQGASEPQHF.

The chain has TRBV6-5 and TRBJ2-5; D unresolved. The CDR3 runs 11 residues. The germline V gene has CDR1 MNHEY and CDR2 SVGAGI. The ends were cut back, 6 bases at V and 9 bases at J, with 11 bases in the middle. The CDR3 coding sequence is TGTGCCAGCAGCGTAGGGTGGTCCCAGTACTTC. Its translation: CASSVGWSQYF.

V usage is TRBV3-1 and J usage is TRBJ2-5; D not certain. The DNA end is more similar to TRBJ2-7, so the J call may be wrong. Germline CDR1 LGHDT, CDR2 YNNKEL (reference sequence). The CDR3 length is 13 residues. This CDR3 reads CASSLSRHNEQYF. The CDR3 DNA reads TGTGCCAGCAGCTTAAGCAGACACAACGAGCAGTACTTC.

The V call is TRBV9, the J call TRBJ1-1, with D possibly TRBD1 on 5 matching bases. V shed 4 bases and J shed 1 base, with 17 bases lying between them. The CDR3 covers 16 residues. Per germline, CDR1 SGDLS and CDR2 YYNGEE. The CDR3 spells CASSPRGGGKNTEAFF. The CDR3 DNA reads TGTGCCAGCAGCCCGAGGGGCGGCGGGAAGAACACTGAAGCTTTCTTT.

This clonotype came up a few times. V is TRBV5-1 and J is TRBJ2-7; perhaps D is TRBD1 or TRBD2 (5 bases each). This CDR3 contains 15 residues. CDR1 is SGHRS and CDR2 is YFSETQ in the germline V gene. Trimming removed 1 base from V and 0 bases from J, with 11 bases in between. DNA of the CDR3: TGCGCCAGCAGCTTGACGGGGCACAGCTCCTACGAGCAGTACTTC. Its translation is CASSLTGHSSYEQYF.

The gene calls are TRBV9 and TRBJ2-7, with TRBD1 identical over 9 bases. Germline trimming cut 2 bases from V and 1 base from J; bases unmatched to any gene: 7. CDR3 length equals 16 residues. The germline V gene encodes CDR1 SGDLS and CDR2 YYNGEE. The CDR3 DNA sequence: TGTGCCAGCAGCGTGGGGTTGGGGACAGGGTCCTACGAGCAGTACTTC. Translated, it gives CASSVGLGTGSYEQYF.

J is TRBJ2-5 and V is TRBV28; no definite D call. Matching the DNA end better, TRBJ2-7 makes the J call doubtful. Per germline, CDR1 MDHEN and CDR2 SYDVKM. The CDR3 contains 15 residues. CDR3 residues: CASSSRALWSYEQYF. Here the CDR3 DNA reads TGTGCCAGCAGTTCCCGAGCTTTGTGGTCCTACGAGCAGTACTTC.

This CDR3 is CASSFPTSGTDTQYF. CDR3 nucleotides: TGCGCCAGCAGCTTCCCCACTAGCGGCACAGATACGCAGTATTTT. The rearrangement links TRBV5-1 to TRBJ2-3; 7 nucleotides match TRBD2. CDR1 and CDR2 from the germline V gene are SGHRS and YFSETQ. CDR3 size: 15 residues. The ends lost 2 bases at V and 1 base at J; junction bases unmatched: 4.